Shown below are 11 T cell receptor beta chains from a single sample sequenced in a study of blood T cell repertoires in COVID-19. The table came from immunoSEQ multiplex PCR; TCRdb's copy has only in-frame clones and leaves some out. Seen here are roughly 110,000 clones, 76% observed once, and the top ten hold roughly 6.2%. The sample consisted of peripheral blood. Receptors originate from an elderly man with COVID-19, enrolled during active disease.

The genes are TRBV2 and TRBJ2-7; 7 bases agree with TRBD1. With 6 bases clipped from V and 3 bases from J, the junction kept 2 bases outside the gene matches. The CDR3 runs to 12 residues. Germline assignment: CDR1 SNHLY and CDR2 FYNNEI. Here the CDR3 reads CASRRDSYEQYF. The CDR3 nucleotides are TGTGCCAGCAGGAGGGACAGCTACGAGCAGTACTTC.

The chain combines TRBV10-3 with TRBJ1-2; D possibly corresponds to TRBD1 (5 bases). Germline loops: CDR1 ENHRY, CDR2 SYGVKD. The CDR3 has 16 amino acids. Trimming pared 2 bases from V and 2 bases from J, leaving 15 bases between. The CDR3 region has the DNA TGTGCCATCAGTGAGGACAGACGGCACGCAAACTATGGCTACACCTTC. It codes for CAISEDRRHANYGYTF.

The chain carries TRBV18 and TRBJ1-2; maybe TRBD1 (5 bases). V shed 6 bases and J shed 1 base, with 9 bases lying between them. The length of the CDR3 is 13 residues. Per germline, CDR1 KGHSH and CDR2 LQKENI. CDR3 protein: CASSEGVNYGYTF. The CDR3 DNA is TGTGCCAGCTCGGAAGGGGTTAACTATGGCTACACCTTC.

In DNA, the CDR3 is TGTGCCAGCAGCCCCCGGGGGCAGGGGGCCTCCTACGAGCAGTACTTC. As protein: CASSPRGQGASYEQYF. The chain combines TRBV11-1 with TRBJ2-7, with TRBD1 identical over 8 bases. The trim removed 5 bases at V and 0 bases at J, leaving 9 bases unmatched. Germline V gene lookup returns CDR1 SGHAT and CDR2 FQDESV (reference sequence). This CDR3 has 16 residues.

In this sample, this clone turned up a few times. The rearrangement links TRBV19 to TRBJ1-1, with D unresolved. Germline values: CDR1 LNHDA, CDR2 SQIVND (reference sequence). Trimming took 3 bases from V and 4 from J, leaving 12 bases between them. The CDR3 runs 14 residues. The CDR3 loop reads CASSILEVGTEAFF. DNA of the CDR3: TGTGCCAGTAGTATCTTGGAGGTTGGCACTGAAGCTTTCTTT.

Only a few counts were recorded for this clone. This rearrangement joins TRBV5-6 to TRBJ2-1, with D maybe TRBD1 (7 bases). The V end was cut by 0 bases, the J end by 9 bases, with 10 bases between. The CDR3 has 13 residues. Germline V CDR1 and CDR2: SGHDT, YYEEEE. The CDR3 DNA follows: TGTGCCAGCAGCTTGGCCCAGGGGGGTGAGCAGTTCTTC. Translation: CASSLAQGGEQFF.

The V gene is TRBV18, the J gene TRBJ2-5, with D perhaps TRBD1 (5 bases). The V and J ends lost 0 bases and 2 bases respectively, with 10 bases between them. CDR3 length: 15 residues. Germline V gives CDR1 KGHSH, CDR2 LQKENI. The CDR3 protein is CASSPPGLGQETQYF. CDR3 nucleotides: TGTGCCAGCTCACCACCGGGGCTAGGGCAAGAGACCCAGTACTTC.

The rearrangement joins TRBV6-5 to TRBJ1-1; TRBD1 aligns across 7 bases. This CDR3 is built from 15 residues. J lost 0 bases, V lost 9 bases, and 10 bases had no gene match. The germline V gene encodes CDR1 MNHEY and CDR2 SVGAGI. The CDR3 sequence: CASALTGPMNTEAFF. CDR3 bases: TGTGCCAGTGCCTTGACAGGGCCTATGAACACTGAAGCTTTCTTT.

This clone was observed a few times. The rearrangement uses TRBV10-3 and TRBJ2-7; 7 bases match TRBD2. The CDR3 runs to 14 residues. Per the germline V gene, CDR1 is ENHRY and CDR2 is SYGVKD. V dropped 6 bases and J dropped 0; count of bases not matched to a gene: 5. The CDR3 loop reads CAIRIAGSSYEQYF. CDR3 DNA sequence: TGTGCCATCAGGATAGCGGGCTCCTCCTACGAGCAGTACTTC.

This rearrangement joins TRBV7-6 to TRBJ2-2; 8 bases map to TRBD2. Germline assignment: CDR1 SGHVS and CDR2 FNYEAQ. V shed 5 bases, J shed 0 bases, and the junction held 2 bases outside the gene matches. There are 15 residues in the CDR3. Here the CDR3 reads CASSSGRANTGELFF. The CDR3 nucleotides read TGTGCCAGCAGCAGCGGGAGAGCGAACACCGGGGAGCTGTTTTTT.

This clone was found a few times. The rearrangement links TRBV6-5 to TRBJ2-1; D possibly corresponds to TRBD2 (7 bases). V lost 2 bases, J lost 10 bases, and 18 bases lay in between. The CDR3 has 15 residues. CDR1 MNHEY and CDR2 SVGAGI come from the germline V gene. The CDR3 bases are TGTGCCAGCAGTTACGGGGGGGGCGGACTCGGCGAGCAGTTCTTC. Its protein is CASSYGGGGLGEQFF.